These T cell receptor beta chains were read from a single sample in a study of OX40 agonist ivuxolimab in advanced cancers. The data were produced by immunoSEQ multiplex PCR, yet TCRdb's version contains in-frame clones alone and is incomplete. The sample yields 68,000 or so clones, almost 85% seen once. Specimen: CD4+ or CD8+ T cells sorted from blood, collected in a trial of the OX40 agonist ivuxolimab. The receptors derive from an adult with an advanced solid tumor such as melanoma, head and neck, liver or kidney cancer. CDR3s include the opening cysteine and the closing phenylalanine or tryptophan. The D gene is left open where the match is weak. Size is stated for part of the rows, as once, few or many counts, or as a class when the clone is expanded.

CDR3 DNA: TGTGCCATCAGTGACGGACAGGGGGTAAACGAGCAGTACTTC
CDR3 protein: CAISDGQGVNEQYF
clone size: NA
J gene: TRBJ2-7
D gene: TRBD1
V gene: TRBV10-3

CDR3 DNA: TGTGCCACCGGAAAGGGACTAGCGGGGGGTGACTACGAGCAGTACTTC
CDR3 protein: CATGKGLAGGDYEQYF
clone size: NA
J gene: TRBJ2-7
D gene: TRBD2
V gene: TRBV10-3

CDR3 DNA: TGTGCCAGCACCCGCGGGGAGGTTAACACTGAAGCTTTCTTT
CDR3 protein: CASTRGEVNTEAFF
clone size: NA
J gene: TRBJ1-1
D gene: NA
V gene: TRBV11-2

CDR3 DNA: TGTGCCAGTAGTCAGACTGGTCGGATGGGAGAGACCCAGTACTTC
CDR3 protein: CASSQTGRMGETQYF
clone size: few
J gene: TRBJ2-5
D gene: NA
V gene: TRBV19

CDR3 DNA: TGTGCCAGTAGTATAGTTCAGGAGACTGAAGCTTTCTTT
CDR3 protein: CASSIVQETEAFF
clone size: NA
J gene: TRBJ1-1
D gene: NA
V gene: TRBV19

CDR3 DNA: TGTGCCAGCAGCTTAGTGCAGAACTCACCCCTCCACTTT
CDR3 protein: CASSLVQNSPLHF
clone size: NA
J gene: TRBJ1-6
D gene: NA
V gene: TRBV7-3

CDR3 DNA: TGCAGCGTTGGGGACAGGAAGAACACCGGGGAGCTGTTTTTT
CDR3 protein: CSVGDRKNTGELFF
clone size: NA
J gene: TRBJ2-2
D gene: TRBD1
V gene: TRBV29-1

CDR3 DNA: TGTGCCACCAGCAGCGCAAAAAGCGGGGGCTCCTACGAGCAGTACTTC
CDR3 protein: CATSSAKSGGSYEQYF
clone size: NA
J gene: TRBJ2-7
D gene: TRBD2
V gene: TRBV15

CDR3 DNA: TGTGCCAGCTCGTCCGGACACTTCAACTATGGCTACACCTTC
CDR3 protein: CASSSGHFNYGYTF
clone size: NA
J gene: TRBJ1-2
D gene: NA
V gene: TRBV7-2

CDR3 DNA: TGTGCCAGCAGTTTCCGAGGGACATCCTATGGCTACACCTTC
CDR3 protein: CASSFRGTSYGYTF
clone size: NA
J gene: TRBJ1-2
D gene: NA
V gene: TRBV6-5

CDR3 DNA: TGTGCCAGCAGCTCTCCTAACTATGGCTACACCTTC
CDR3 protein: CASSSPNYGYTF
clone size: NA
J gene: TRBJ1-2
D gene: NA
V gene: TRBV5-4

CDR3 DNA: TGTGCCAGCAGTGAGCGCGGGGGGCCGTCCTACGAGCAGTACTTC
CDR3 protein: CASSERGGPSYEQYF
clone size: NA
J gene: TRBJ2-7
D gene: TRBD2
V gene: TRBV2

CDR3 DNA: TGTGCCAGCAGTTTATCGAACTACGAGCAGTACTTC
CDR3 protein: CASSLSNYEQYF
clone size: few
J gene: TRBJ2-7
D gene: NA
V gene: TRBV28

CDR3 DNA: TGTGCCAGCAGCCCTTATGACAGGGGTCGAACCGGGGAGCTGTTTTTT
CDR3 protein: CASSPYDRGRTGELFF
clone size: NA
J gene: TRBJ2-2
D gene: TRBD1
V gene: TRBV5-4

CDR3 DNA: TGCGCCAGCAGCCCCCTTAGCGGCGAATCCTACGAGCAGTACTTC
CDR3 protein: CASSPLSGESYEQYF
clone size: once
J gene: TRBJ2-7
D gene: NA
V gene: TRBV4-1

CDR3 DNA: TGTGCCAGTAGTATCCAGCACACCTCCGAGCAGTACTTC
CDR3 protein: CASSIQHTSEQYF
clone size: NA
J gene: TRBJ2-7
D gene: NA
V gene: TRBV19

CDR3 DNA: TGTGCCAGCAGGCGCCACAGGGGCCAAGAGTCCCAGTACTTC
CDR3 protein: CASRRHRGQESQYF
clone size: NA
J gene: TRBJ2-5
D gene: TRBD1
V gene: TRBV11-2

CDR3 DNA: TGCAGTGCTGGCCTCCGGGAGACAGCTTTCTTT
CDR3 protein: CSAGLRETAFF
clone size: NA
J gene: TRBJ1-1
D gene: NA
V gene: TRBV20-1

CDR3 DNA: TGTGCCAGCAGTGCTCTGACAGGGATCTCCTACGAGCAGTACTTC
CDR3 protein: CASSALTGISYEQYF
clone size: NA
J gene: TRBJ2-7
D gene: TRBD1
V gene: TRBV6-1

CDR3 DNA: TGTGCCTGGCAGCGGAGGGAAAGAGATACGCAGTATTTT
CDR3 protein: CAWQRRERDTQYF
clone size: NA
J gene: TRBJ2-3
D gene: NA
V gene: TRBV30

CDR3 DNA: TGTGCCAGCAGTTACTCTGGGCAGCTCGGGAGGGAGACCCAGTACTTC
CDR3 protein: CASSYSGQLGRETQYF
clone size: NA
J gene: TRBJ2-5
D gene: TRBD2
V gene: TRBV6-5

CDR3 DNA: TGTGCCAGCAGCGCCCAGGGTGGCGGGAGCTCCTACGAGCAGTACTTC
CDR3 protein: CASSAQGGGSSYEQYF
clone size: NA
J gene: TRBJ2-7
D gene: TRBD2
V gene: TRBV7-2

CDR3 DNA: TGCGCCAGCAGCTCTCGACAGGGGGGCACTGAAGCTTTCTTT
CDR3 protein: CASSSRQGGTEAFF
clone size: NA
J gene: TRBJ1-1
D gene: TRBD1
V gene: TRBV4-3

CDR3 DNA: TGTGCCAGCAGCCAGGGACAGGATATCTCCTACGAGCAGTACTTC
CDR3 protein: CASSQGQDISYEQYF
clone size: NA
J gene: TRBJ2-7
D gene: TRBD1
V gene: TRBV14

CDR3 DNA: TGTGCCAGCTCACCGGACCCCGGGGAGCTGTTTTTT
CDR3 protein: CASSPDPGELFF
clone size: once
J gene: TRBJ2-2
D gene: NA
V gene: TRBV18